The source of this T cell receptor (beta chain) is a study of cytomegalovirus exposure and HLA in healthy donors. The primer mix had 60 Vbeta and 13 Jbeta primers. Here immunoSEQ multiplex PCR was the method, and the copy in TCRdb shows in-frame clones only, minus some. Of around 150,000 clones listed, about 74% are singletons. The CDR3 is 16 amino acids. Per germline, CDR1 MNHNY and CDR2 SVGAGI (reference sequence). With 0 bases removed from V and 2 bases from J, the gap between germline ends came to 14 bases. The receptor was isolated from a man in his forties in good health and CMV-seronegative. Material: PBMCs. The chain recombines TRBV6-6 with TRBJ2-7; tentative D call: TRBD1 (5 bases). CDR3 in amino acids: CASSYSIGDSTYEQYF. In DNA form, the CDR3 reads TGTGCCAGCAGTTACTCGATTGGTGACAGCACCTACGAGCAGTACTTC.